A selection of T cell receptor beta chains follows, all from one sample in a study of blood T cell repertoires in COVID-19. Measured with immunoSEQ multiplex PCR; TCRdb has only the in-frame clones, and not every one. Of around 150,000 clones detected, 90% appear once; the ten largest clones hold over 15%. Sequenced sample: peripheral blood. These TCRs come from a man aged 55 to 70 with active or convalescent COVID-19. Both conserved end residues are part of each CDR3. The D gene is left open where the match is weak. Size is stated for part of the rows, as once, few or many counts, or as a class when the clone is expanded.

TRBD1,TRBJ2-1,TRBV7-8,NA,TGTGCCAGCAGCTTAGTGGGACAGGGGACTTACAATGAGCAGTTCTTC,CASSLVGQGTYNEQFF
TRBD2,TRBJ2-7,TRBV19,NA,TGTGCCAGTAGTATTTACGGGACTAGCGGGAGGGTCTCCTACGAGCAGTACTTC,CASSIYGTSGRVSYEQYF
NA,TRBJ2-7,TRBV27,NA,TGTGCCAGCAGTTTACAGGGGCTAGGGGAGCAGTACTTC,CASSLQGLGEQYF
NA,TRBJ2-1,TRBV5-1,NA,TGCGCCAGTTGTAGGATAGCATCCGCCGGGGATGAGCAGTTCTTC,CASCRIASAGDEQFF
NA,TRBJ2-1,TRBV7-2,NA,TGTGCCAGCAGCTTAGATCTTGACAATGAGCAGTTCTTC,CASSLDLDNEQFF
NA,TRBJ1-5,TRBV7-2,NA,TGTGCCAGCAGCCCGCAGCGGAATAGCAATCAGCCCCAGCATTTT,CASSPQRNSNQPQHF
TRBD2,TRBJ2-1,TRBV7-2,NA,TGTGCCAGCAGCGCATTCCCGGGGGGGGTCTCCTACAATGAGCAGTTCTTC,CASSAFPGGVSYNEQFF
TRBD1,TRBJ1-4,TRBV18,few,TGTGCCAGCTCACCCACAGGGGGCGGTGAAAAACTGTTTTTT,CASSPTGGGEKLFF
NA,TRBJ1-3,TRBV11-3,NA,TGTGCCAGCAGCTTATCGGGGGGCCCCGGAAACACCATATATTTT,CASSLSGGPGNTIYF
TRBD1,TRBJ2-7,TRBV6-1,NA,TGTGCCAGCAGTGAAATCTCCGGGGACAGCTCCTACGAGCAGTACTTC,CASSEISGDSSYEQYF
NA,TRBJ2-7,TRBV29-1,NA,TGCAGCGTTGGAAGCGGGTCCTACGAGCAGTACTTC,CSVGSGSYEQYF
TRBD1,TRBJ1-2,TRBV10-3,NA,TGTGCCATCAAGGCGGGACAGGGTGAAGGCTACACCTTC,CAIKAGQGEGYTF
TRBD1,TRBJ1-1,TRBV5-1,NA,TGCGCCAGCAGCTCGGGACAGGGGAGGAACACTGAAGCTTTCTTT,CASSSGQGRNTEAFF
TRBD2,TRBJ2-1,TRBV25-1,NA,TGTGCCACTGGACGACTAGCGGACTACAATGAGCAGTTCTTC,CATGRLADYNEQFF
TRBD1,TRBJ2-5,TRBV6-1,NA,TGTGCCAGCAGTGAAGCGACAGGGACAGCCCAAGAGACCCAGTACTTC,CASSEATGTAQETQYF